A selection of T cell receptor beta chains follows, all from one sample in a study of cytomegalovirus exposure and HLA in healthy donors. Only in-frame clones appear in the TCRdb table, and some are missing; sequencing was by immunoSEQ multiplex PCR. This sample has around 200,000 clones, with roughly 80% found just once. The sequencing sample was made of PBMCs. Receptors originate from a man aged 40-49 years in good health and CMV-seropositive. CDR3s include the opening cysteine and the closing phenylalanine or tryptophan. Each record gives: V gene, clone size, J gene, D gene, CDR3 protein, CDR3 DNA. A D gene is named only where the DNA matches it firmly. Clone size is stated in some rows and not others, as once, few, many or a class when expanded.

V gene: TRBV5-4
clone size: few
J gene: TRBJ1-1
D gene: -
CDR3 protein: CASSLGRENTEAFF
CDR3 DNA: TGTGCCAGCAGCTTGGGCAGGGAGAACACTGAAGCTTTCTTT

V gene: TRBV28
clone size: -
J gene: TRBJ1-3
D gene: -
CDR3 protein: CASSLSGGQGPSGNTIYF
CDR3 DNA: TGTGCCAGCAGTTTATCAGGAGGGCAGGGCCCATCTGGAAACACCATATATTTT

V gene: TRBV27
clone size: -
J gene: TRBJ2-3
D gene: -
CDR3 protein: CASSLSSATDTQYF
CDR3 DNA: TGTGCCAGCAGTTTAAGTAGCGCCACAGATACGCAGTATTTT

V gene: TRBV18
clone size: -
J gene: TRBJ2-7
D gene: -
CDR3 protein: CASSDQGLLGEQYF
CDR3 DNA: TGTGCCAGCTCAGATCAGGGCCTCCTGGGGGAGCAGTACTTC

V gene: TRBV2
clone size: -
J gene: TRBJ1-1
D gene: TRBD1
CDR3 protein: CASSVDRVGAEAFF
CDR3 DNA: TGTGCCAGCAGTGTGGACAGGGTTGGGGCTGAAGCTTTCTTT

V gene: TRBV6-5
clone size: -
J gene: TRBJ1-2
D gene: -
CDR3 protein: CASRPLDRDYGYTF
CDR3 DNA: TGTGCCAGCAGACCCCTCGACAGAGACTATGGCTACACCTTC

V gene: TRBV7-2
clone size: -
J gene: TRBJ1-2
D gene: TRBD1
CDR3 protein: CASSLDRMAGFNGYTF
CDR3 DNA: TGTGCCAGCAGCTTGGACAGGATGGCGGGGTTTAATGGCTACACCTTC

V gene: TRBV6-6
clone size: -
J gene: TRBJ1-2
D gene: TRBD1
CDR3 protein: CASSYYPDRVAGYTF
CDR3 DNA: TGTGCCAGCAGTTACTATCCTGACAGGGTGGCAGGCTACACCTTC

V gene: TRBV5-4
clone size: -
J gene: TRBJ1-1
D gene: -
CDR3 protein: CASSLGAGALNTEAFF
CDR3 DNA: TGTGCCAGCAGCTTGGGGGCGGGGGCCCTGAACACTGAAGCTTTCTTT

V gene: TRBV7-9
clone size: -
J gene: TRBJ1-3
D gene: -
CDR3 protein: CSSSLKAGVSGNTIYF
CDR3 DNA: TGTTCCAGCAGCCTCAAGGCGGGGGTCTCTGGAAACACCATATATTTT

V gene: TRBV4-3
clone size: -
J gene: TRBJ2-2
D gene: -
CDR3 protein: CASSQDLPQGLTGELFF
CDR3 DNA: TGCGCCAGCAGCCAAGATCTACCCCAGGGACTCACCGGGGAGCTGTTTTTT

V gene: TRBV9
clone size: few
J gene: TRBJ2-3
D gene: TRBD2
CDR3 protein: CASSASGRGADTQYF
CDR3 DNA: TGTGCCAGCAGCGCCTCGGGGAGGGGTGCGGATACGCAGTATTTT

V gene: TRBV28
clone size: -
J gene: TRBJ2-5
D gene: -
CDR3 protein: CASSFGETQYF
CDR3 DNA: TGTGCCAGCAGTTTCGGGGAGACCCAGTACTTC

V gene: TRBV7-8
clone size: -
J gene: TRBJ1-6
D gene: -
CDR3 protein: CASTKTETGWGSPLHF
CDR3 DNA: TGTGCCAGCACTAAGACCGAGACGGGGTGGGGTTCACCCCTCCACTTT

V gene: TRBV2
clone size: -
J gene: TRBJ2-2
D gene: TRBD1
CDR3 protein: CASSRGGQGRTGELFF
CDR3 DNA: TGTGCCAGCAGTCGAGGCGGACAGGGTAGAACCGGGGAGCTGTTTTTT

V gene: TRBV27
clone size: -
J gene: TRBJ2-7
D gene: -
CDR3 protein: CASSFSLHRAYEQYF
CDR3 DNA: TGTGCCAGCAGTTTCTCCCTCCACAGAGCCTACGAGCAGTACTTC

V gene: TRBV7-2
clone size: -
J gene: TRBJ2-4
D gene: TRBD1
CDR3 protein: CASSPTGGNIQYF
CDR3 DNA: TGTGCCAGCAGTCCCACAGGGGGAAACATTCAGTACTTC